This T cell receptor (beta chain) derives from a study of shared clonotypes between healthy human individuals. Whole-study context: Three CD4 naive, three CD4 memory, two CD8 naive and one CD8 memory plate were used per donor.

Libraries were prepared by immunoSEQ multiplex PCR; TCRdb keeps only in-frame clonotypes and omits some of them. Among roughly 2.4 million clones, approximately 94% were seen once, and the ten largest hold roughly 0.13%. Germline CDR1 reads SGHRS; CDR2 reads YFSETQ. V gave up 3 bases and J gave up 4 bases; unmatched junction bases: 6. The CDR3 contains 15 residues. V gene TRBV5-1 combines with J gene TRBJ1-4; 7 bases are shared with TRBD1. The sequence was collected from a man aged 18 to 29 in good health. Sequencing was carried out using naive CD4+ T cells sorted from blood. Subset reported: CD45RA+ positively selected. This CDR3 reads CASSSSGGDNEKLFF. The DNA for the CDR3 is TGCGCCAGCAGCTCCTCAGGGGGGGATAATGAAAAACTGTTTTTT.